This TCR beta chain was captured in a study of OX40 agonist ivuxolimab in advanced cancers. Study as a whole: The diagnoses of dose-escalation patients were hepatocellular carcinoma, melanoma, renal cell or head and neck cancer. General study findings and limits: No antigen was identified for the clonally expanded peripheral T cells. Some nonresponders also had low normalized T-cell clonal expansion.

Assay: immunoSEQ multiplex PCR; the TCRdb copy retains only in-frame clones and omits some. The sample consists of around 16,000 clones, 70% to 90% of them appearing once. V shed 4 bases and J shed 6 bases, with 12 bases lying between them. Per germline, CDR1 SGHDN and CDR2 FVKESK. The CDR3 has 13 amino acids. With baseline, cycle 4 day 1, and cycle 7 day 1 as timepoints, blood was sampled. This clone was detected only a few times. The antigen remains unidentified. The chain employs TRBV14 and TRBJ1-1; D call uncertain. The sequence was collected from an adult with an advanced solid tumor such as melanoma, head and neck, liver or kidney cancer. The sequences come from CD4+ or CD8+ T cells sorted from blood, collected in a trial of the OX40 agonist ivuxolimab. CDR3 in amino acids: CASSPLEVPEAFF. In nucleotides, the CDR3 is TGTGCCAGCAGCCCCCTCGAAGTTCCTGAAGCTTTCTTT.